This TCR beta chain was identified during a study of cytomegalovirus exposure and HLA in healthy donors. General observations from the study: Excluded: some indistinguishable V segments such as TRBV6-2 and TRBV6-3.

PCR used 60 Vbeta primers and 13 Jbeta primers. Repertoires were generated with immunoSEQ multiplex PCR, while TCRdb's copy carries only in-frame clones and drops some. The listing records under 85,000 clones. On this clone itself: Its antigen remains unidentified.

Germline V lookup: CDR1 MNHEY, CDR2 SVGAGI. J gave up 6 bases and V 5 bases, and 10 bases lay outside the gene matches. This CDR3 contains 15 residues. Material for sequencing was PBMCs. This TCR was recovered from a boy aged 10-17 years in good health and CMV-seronegative. The gene calls are TRBV6-5 and TRBJ2-7; 10 nucleotides agree with TRBD2. The DNA for the CDR3 is TGTGCCAGCAGTAGTAGCGGGGGGCTACCCGGCGAGCAGTACTTC. This translates into CASSSSGGLPGEQYF.